Here is one T cell receptor beta chain with its context. Antigen specificity is unknown. Clones were read by immunoSEQ multiplex PCR, and TCRdb kept only the in-frame ones, dropping some. Here the sample spans over 50,000 clones, approximately 76% being singletons. This sample was taken from a study of a mutant IDH1 vaccine in newly diagnosed glioma. Study-wide results and limits: Pseudoprogression appeared unlinked to shifts in leading peripheral T cell clonotypes. There were vaccine-induced immune responses in approximately 95% of the patients.

V shed 2 bases and J shed 1 base, with 11 bases lying between them. There are 15 residues in the CDR3. Germline V gene lookup returns CDR1 LGHNA and CDR2 YNFKEQ. Specified time point: week 47, end of study. The vaccine gave 300 ug of a 20-mer mutant IDH1 peptide subcutaneously per dose. The chain combines TRBV4-2 with TRBJ1-1, with a possible D match to TRBD1 (5 bases). This TCR was sampled from a middle-aged woman with glioma. Some clones in this sample may be carry-over from other donors' samples. The material was PBMCs, obtained from a glioma patient whose treatment included an IDH1 peptide vaccine. The CDR3 loop reads CASSQPGQGNTEAFF. CDR3 in DNA: TGTGCCAGCAGCCAACCCGGGCAGGGGAACACTGAAGCTTTCTTT.